This T cell receptor (beta chain) was captured by sequencing in a study of T cell responses to AZD1222 COVID-19 vaccine (dated by TCRdb to 2020 to 2023). With respect to the entire study: A total of about 240 trial participants underwent TCR sequencing, of whom some 210 received two doses of AZD1222 and about 26 received two doses of the MenACWY control vaccine. Trial participants were enrolled by age into subgroups of 18-55, 56-69 and 70-plus years, and about 150, 27 and 61 TCR-sequenced participants, respectively, were included in these subgroups.

A distance of 12 bases separates the germline ends of V and J, which lose 2 bases and 10 bases respectively. CDR1 and CDR2 (SGHAT, FQDESV) derive from the germline V gene (reference sequence). Reading from cysteine to phenylalanine, the CDR3 counts 14 amino acids. CDR3 DNA is the only sequence kept; it has 42 bases, read in frame from the first base. In the paper's terms, the time point label means: about 28 days (+/-7) after the second vaccine dose. AZD1222 recipients given second doses at about 4 weeks or at about 12 weeks were pooled, since spike-specific TCR depth and breadth were not found to differ between the two schedules. Vaccinee samples came from UK trials COV001 and COV002, including a single-blind randomized controlled phase 2/3 trial of AZD1222 (ChAdOx1 nCoV-19) in healthy adults. Trial participant PBMC samples were collected at day 0 and day 28 after the second dose for TCRbeta chain sequencing.

Paper-wide results and their limitations: Most participants were white British and females outnumbered males, and the authors suggested that clonal diversity may have been underestimated. A significant rise in spike-specific TCR breadth and depth was observed after two AZD1222 doses relative to day 0 and relative to MenACWY recipients. Only five or six AZD1222 recipients were SARS-CoV-2 seropositive at baseline, limiting conclusions about previously exposed vaccinees. Epitopes outside the regions mutated in the B.1.351 and B.1.1.7 variants were reportedly recognized by nearly half of the unique spike-specific TCRs. Because no samples from the day 14 peak response were available, repertoires could be characterized only after the peak T cell response. The 56-69-year group was small, and its depth increase did not reach significance, likely because of low power. The vaccine-associated CD4 TCRs covered the entire spike protein, and the dominant responses fell in regions 160-218 and 743-854.

On this clone: No cognate antigen has been identified for it. No much larger clone exists at a distance of one base, and base qualities are not known.

The CDR3 regions of human TCRbeta chains were subjected to immunosequencing. The authors' pipeline ran thus. TCRs in the repertoires were compared against a reference library of SARS-CoV-2-specific TCRs that had been generated with the MIRA antigen-specificity platform. Breadth was defined as the fraction of unique TCRs that were SARS-CoV-2-associated. Depth was defined as the fraction of total T cells that were SARS-CoV-2-associated. Using the MIRA data, each spike-specific TCR was mapped to the spike region that the TCR reacts to and placed in a CD4 or CD8 class. Log10-transformed breadth and depth values were compared by one-way ANOVA with Sidak's multiple comparisons tests. The clones in this table, taken by TCRdb from immuneACCESS, are in-frame only. Not every clone is retained; where verified, under half of the shortfall comes from an unresolved V gene, and the cause of the rest is unknown. The D gene and trimming were derived from the DNA, and the V and J assignments and clone size from that table. The sample table lists roughly 140,000 clones, around nine tenths of them with a count of one. The ten largest account for approximately 3% of the sample.

The sample consisted of peripheral blood, taken 28 days after the second AZD1222 dose. The sequence joins TRBV11-1 to TRBJ1-6, with an unclear D gene assignment. The source is an adult who received the AZD1222 COVID-19 vaccine. In nucleotides, the sequence is TGTGCCAGCAGCTTATACTCCGCGGGATCACCCCTCCACTTT. It is translated as CASSLYSAGSPLHF.